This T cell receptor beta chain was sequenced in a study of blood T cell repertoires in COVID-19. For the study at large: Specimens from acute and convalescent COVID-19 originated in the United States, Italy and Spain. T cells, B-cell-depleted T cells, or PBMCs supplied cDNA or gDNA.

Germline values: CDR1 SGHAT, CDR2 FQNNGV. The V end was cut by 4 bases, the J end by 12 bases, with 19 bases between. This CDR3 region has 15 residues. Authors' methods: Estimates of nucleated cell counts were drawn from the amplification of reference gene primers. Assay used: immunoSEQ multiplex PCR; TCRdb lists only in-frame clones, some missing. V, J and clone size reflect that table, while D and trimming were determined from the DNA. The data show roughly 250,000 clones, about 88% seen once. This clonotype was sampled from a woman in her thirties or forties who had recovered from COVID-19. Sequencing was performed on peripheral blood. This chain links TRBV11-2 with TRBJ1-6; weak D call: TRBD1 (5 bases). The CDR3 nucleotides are TGTGCCAGCAGCTCCCGACGGGGGGGTGGAAAACCCCTCCACTTT. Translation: CASSSRRGGGKPLHF.